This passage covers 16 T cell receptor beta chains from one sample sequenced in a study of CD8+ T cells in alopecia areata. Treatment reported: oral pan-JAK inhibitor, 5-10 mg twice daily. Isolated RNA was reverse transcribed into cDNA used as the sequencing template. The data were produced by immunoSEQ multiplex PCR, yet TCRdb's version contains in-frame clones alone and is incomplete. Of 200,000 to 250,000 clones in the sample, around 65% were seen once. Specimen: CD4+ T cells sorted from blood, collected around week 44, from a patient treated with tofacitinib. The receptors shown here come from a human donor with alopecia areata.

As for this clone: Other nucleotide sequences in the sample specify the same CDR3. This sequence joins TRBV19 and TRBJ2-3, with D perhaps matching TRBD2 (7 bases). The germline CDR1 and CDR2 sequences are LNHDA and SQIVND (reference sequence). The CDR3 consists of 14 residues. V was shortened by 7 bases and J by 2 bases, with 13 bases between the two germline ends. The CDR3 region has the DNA TGTGCCAGTAAGGCGGGGGCCGCCACAGATACGCAGTATTTT. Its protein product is CASKAGAATDTQYF.

CDR3 protein: CASSLLVRETQYF. The DNA of the CDR3 is TGTGCCAGCAGCTTACTGGTCAGGGAGACCCAGTACTTC. This rearrangement joins TRBV7-6 to TRBJ2-5, with no clear D. Germline-derived CDR1 and CDR2 are SGHVS and FNYEAQ. The CDR3 has 13 residues. V lost 2 bases and J 5 bases, leaving 9 bases between the germline ends.

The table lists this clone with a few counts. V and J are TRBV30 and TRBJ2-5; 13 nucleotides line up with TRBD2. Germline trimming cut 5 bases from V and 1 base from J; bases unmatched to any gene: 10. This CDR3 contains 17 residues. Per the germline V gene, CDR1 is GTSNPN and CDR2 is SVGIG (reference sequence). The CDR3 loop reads CAWGRLAGGVLQETQYF. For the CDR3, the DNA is TGTGCCTGGGGACGACTAGCGGGGGGCGTACTCCAAGAGACCCAGTACTTC.

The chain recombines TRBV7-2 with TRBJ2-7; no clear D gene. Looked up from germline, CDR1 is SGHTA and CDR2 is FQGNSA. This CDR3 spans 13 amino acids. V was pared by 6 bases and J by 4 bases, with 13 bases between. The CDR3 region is CASRSGVSYEQYF. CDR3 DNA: TGTGCCAGCAGGTCTGGGGTGTCGTACGAGCAGTACTTC.

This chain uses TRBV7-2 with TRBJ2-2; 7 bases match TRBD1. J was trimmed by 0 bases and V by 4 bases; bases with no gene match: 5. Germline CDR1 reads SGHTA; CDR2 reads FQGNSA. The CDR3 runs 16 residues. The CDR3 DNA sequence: TGTGCCAGCAGCTCGGGACAGTTCGCGAACACCGGGGAGCTGTTTTTT. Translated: CASSSGQFANTGELFF.

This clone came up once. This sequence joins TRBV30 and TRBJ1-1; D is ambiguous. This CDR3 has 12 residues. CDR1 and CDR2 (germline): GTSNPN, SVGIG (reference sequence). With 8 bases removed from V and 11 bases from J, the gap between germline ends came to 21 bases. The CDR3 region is CAAEQKIAGAFF. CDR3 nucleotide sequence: TGTGCCGCTGAACAAAAAATAGCTGGGGCTTTCTTT.

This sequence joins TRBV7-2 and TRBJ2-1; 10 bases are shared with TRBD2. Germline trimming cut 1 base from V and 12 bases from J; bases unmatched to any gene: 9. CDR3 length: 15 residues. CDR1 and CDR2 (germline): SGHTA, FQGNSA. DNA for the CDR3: TGTGCCAGCAGCTTAGTACTCGTAGCGGGGGGTATGCAGTTCTTC. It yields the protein CASSLVLVAGGMQFF.

The CDR3 sequence is CASSRSRGAETQYF. DNA of the CDR3: TGTGCCAGCAGTCGCTCCAGGGGCGCTGAGACCCAGTACTTC. The chain employs TRBV27 and TRBJ2-5, with a tentative D call TRBD1 (6 bases). Looked up from germline, CDR1 is MNHEY and CDR2 is SMNVEV (reference sequence). V lost 5 bases, J lost 5 bases, and 15 bases lay in between. The length of the CDR3 is 14 residues.

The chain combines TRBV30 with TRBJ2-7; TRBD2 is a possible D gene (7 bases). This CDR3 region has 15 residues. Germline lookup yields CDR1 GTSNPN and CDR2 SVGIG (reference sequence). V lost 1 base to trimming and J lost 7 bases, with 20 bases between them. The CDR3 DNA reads TGTGCCTGGAGTGCCCCCGGGACATTCGGGGGGGAGCAGTACTTC. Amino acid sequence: CAWSAPGTFGGEQYF. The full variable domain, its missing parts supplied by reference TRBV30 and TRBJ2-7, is SQTIHQWPATLVQPVGSPLSLECTVEGTSNPNLYWYRQAAGRGLQLLFYSVGIGQISSEVPQNLSASRPQDRQFILSSKKLLLSDSGFYLCAWSAPGTFGGEQYFGPGTRLTVT.

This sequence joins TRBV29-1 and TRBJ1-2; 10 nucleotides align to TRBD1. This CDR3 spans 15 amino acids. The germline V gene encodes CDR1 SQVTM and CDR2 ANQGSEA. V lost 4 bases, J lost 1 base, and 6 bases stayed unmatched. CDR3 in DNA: TGCAGCGTTGCCCTAGACAGGGGGCATAACTATGGCTACACCTTC. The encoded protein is CSVALDRGHNYGYTF.

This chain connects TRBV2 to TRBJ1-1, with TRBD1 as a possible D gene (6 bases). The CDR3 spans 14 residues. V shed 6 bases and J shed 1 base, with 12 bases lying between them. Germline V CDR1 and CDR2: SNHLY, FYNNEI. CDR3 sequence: CASRGQSGNTEAFF. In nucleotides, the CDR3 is TGTGCCAGCAGAGGACAGTCCGGGAACACTGAAGCTTTCTTT.

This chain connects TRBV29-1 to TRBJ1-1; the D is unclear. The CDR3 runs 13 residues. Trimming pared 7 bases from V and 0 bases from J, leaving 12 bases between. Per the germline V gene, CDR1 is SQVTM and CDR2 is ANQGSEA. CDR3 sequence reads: CSADGSMNTEAFF. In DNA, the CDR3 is TGCAGCGCTGACGGGTCAATGAACACTGAAGCTTTCTTT.

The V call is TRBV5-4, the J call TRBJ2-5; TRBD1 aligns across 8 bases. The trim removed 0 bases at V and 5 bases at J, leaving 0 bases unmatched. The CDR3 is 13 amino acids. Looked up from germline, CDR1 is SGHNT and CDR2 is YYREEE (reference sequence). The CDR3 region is CASSLGTGETQYF. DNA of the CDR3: TGTGCCAGCAGCTTGGGGACAGGGGAGACCCAGTACTTC.

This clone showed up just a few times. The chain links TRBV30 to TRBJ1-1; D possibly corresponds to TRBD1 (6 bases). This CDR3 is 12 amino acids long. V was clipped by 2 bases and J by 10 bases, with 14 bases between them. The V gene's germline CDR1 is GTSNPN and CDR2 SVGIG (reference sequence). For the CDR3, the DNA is TGTGCCTGGAGTCCCGGACAGTTGATAGCTTTCTTT. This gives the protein CAWSPGQLIAFF.

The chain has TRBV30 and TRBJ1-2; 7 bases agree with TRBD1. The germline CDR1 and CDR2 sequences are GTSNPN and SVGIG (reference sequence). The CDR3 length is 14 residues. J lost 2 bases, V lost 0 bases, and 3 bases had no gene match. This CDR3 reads CAWSVSGGNYGYTF. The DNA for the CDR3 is TGTGCCTGGAGTGTATCAGGGGGGAACTATGGCTACACCTTC.

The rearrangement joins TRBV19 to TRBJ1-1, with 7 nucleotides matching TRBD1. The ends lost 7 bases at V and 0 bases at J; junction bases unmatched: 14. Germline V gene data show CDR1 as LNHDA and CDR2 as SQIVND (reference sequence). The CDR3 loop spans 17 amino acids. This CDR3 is CASTPRPGTVMNTEAFF. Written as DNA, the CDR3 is TGTGCCAGTACCCCGCGTCCCGGGACAGTGATGAACACTGAAGCTTTCTTT.